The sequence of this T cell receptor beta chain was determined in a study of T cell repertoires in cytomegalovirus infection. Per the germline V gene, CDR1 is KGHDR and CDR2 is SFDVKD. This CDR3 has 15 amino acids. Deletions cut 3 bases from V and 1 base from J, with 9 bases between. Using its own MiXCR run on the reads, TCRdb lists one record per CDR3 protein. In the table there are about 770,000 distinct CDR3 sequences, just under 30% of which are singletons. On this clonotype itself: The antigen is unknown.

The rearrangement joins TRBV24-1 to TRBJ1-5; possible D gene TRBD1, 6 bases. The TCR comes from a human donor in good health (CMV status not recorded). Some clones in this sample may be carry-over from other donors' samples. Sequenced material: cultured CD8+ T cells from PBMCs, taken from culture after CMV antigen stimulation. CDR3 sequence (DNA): TGTGCCACCAGTGATCTCCAGGGGAGCAATCAGCCCCAGCATTTT. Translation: CATSDLQGSNQPQHF.